Shown below are 9 T cell receptor beta chains from a single sample sequenced in a study of OX40 agonist ivuxolimab in advanced cancers. TCRdb's table, derived via immunoSEQ multiplex PCR, lists solely in-frame clones and lacks some. The sample lists tens of thousands of clones; 75% to 90% were seen once. The sequences come from CD4+ or CD8+ T cells sorted from blood, collected in a trial of the OX40 agonist ivuxolimab. The receptors were sampled from an adult with an advanced solid tumor such as melanoma, head and neck, liver or kidney cancer.

The chain employs TRBV7-9 and TRBJ2-7; D tentatively reads TRBD1 or TRBD2 (7 bases each). The germline gives CDR1 SEHNR, CDR2 FQNEAQ (reference sequence). CDR3 length: 14 residues. V lost 5 bases and J 3 bases, leaving 14 bases between the germline ends. The CDR3 DNA follows: TGTGCCAGCAGCCCCCGGGGGGACAGCTACGAGCAGTACTTC. Protein sequence: CASSPRGDSYEQYF. Drawing the rest from reference TRBV7-9 and TRBJ2-7, the complete variable domain is DTGVSQNPRHKITKRGQNVTFRCDPISEHNRLYWYRQTLGQGPEFLTYFQNEAQLEKSRLLSDRFSAERPKGSFSTLEIQRTEQGDSAMYLCASSPRGDSYEQYFGPGTRLTVT.

A few counts support this clone. V usage is TRBV27 and J usage is TRBJ1-4, with D possibly TRBD1 on 5 matching bases. Deletions cut 2 bases from V and 6 bases from J, with 10 bases between. The CDR3 has 14 amino acids. The germline gives CDR1 MNHEY, CDR2 SMNVEV (reference sequence). The CDR3: CASSLNRFDEKLFF. The CDR3 coding sequence is TGTGCCAGCAGTTTAAACAGGTTTGATGAAAAACTGTTTTTT. Looking up the rest from reference TRBV27 and TRBJ1-4 gives the full variable domain: EAQVTQNPRYLITVTGKKLTVTCSQNMNHEYMSWYRQDPGLGLRQIYYSMNVEVTDKGDVPEGYKVSRKEKRNFPLILESPSPNQTSLYFCASSLNRFDEKLFFGSGTQLSVL.

The genes are TRBV19 and TRBJ1-5, with no clear D. The length of the CDR3 is 13 residues. Germline-derived CDR1 and CDR2 are LNHDA and SQIVND (reference sequence). Trimming shortened V by 4 bases and J by 7 bases, and 11 bases separated the two germline ends. The CDR3 DNA follows: TGTGCCAGTAGTAGCCAGCGTCTACAGCCCCAGCATTTT. Translating it yields CASSSQRLQPQHF.

The CDR3 nucleotides are TGTGCCAGTAGTATCCCGCCAGGCGGCAATCAGCCCCAGCATTTT. It yields the protein CASSIPPGGNQPQHF. J is TRBJ1-5 and V is TRBV19; D is unresolved. Germline V gene sequence: CDR1 LNHDA, CDR2 SQIVND (reference sequence). Trimming left V 3 bases short and J 2 bases short, with 11 bases between. The CDR3 has 15 amino acids.

V gene TRBV27 combines with J gene TRBJ1-6, with D possibly matching TRBD1 (5 bases). Germline CDR1 and CDR2: MNHEY and SMNVEV (reference sequence). The CDR3 covers 15 residues. V was pared by 6 bases and J by 14 bases, with 23 bases between. The CDR3 sequence is CASRPAYRWEVSLHF. In DNA, the CDR3 is TGTGCCAGCAGGCCGGCCTACAGGTGGGAGGTGTCCCTCCACTTT.

In nucleotides, the CDR3 is TGTGCCAGCAGTGGGGGTGGCAGCTACGAGCAGTACGTC. It codes for CASSGGGSYEQYV. The chain joins TRBV6-1 to TRBJ2-7; D uncertain. The V gene's germline CDR1 is MNHNS and CDR2 SASEGT. With 4 bases removed from V and 3 bases from J, the gap between germline ends came to 10 bases. The CDR3 spans 13 residues.

The chain carries TRBV10-3 and TRBJ1-1, with 7 bases fitting TRBD1. V trimming: 6 bases; J trimming: 4 bases; junction bases outside the gene matches: 8. This CDR3 spans 14 amino acids. Germline loops: CDR1 ENHRY, CDR2 SYGVKD. The CDR3 nucleotides are TGTGCCATCAGGAAAGACAGGGAGGCCACTGAAGCTTTCTTT. It encodes CAIRKDREATEAFF.

CDR3 nucleotides: TGCGCCAGCAGCTTGGAGGGCAGGGGCTATGGCTACACCTTC. Translation gives CASSLEGRGYGYTF. The chain carries TRBV5-1 and TRBJ1-2, with a weak D call TRBD1 (6 bases). This CDR3 is 14 amino acids long. V lost 0 bases and J lost 4, with 10 bases in between. CDR1 and CDR2 (germline): SGHRS, YFSETQ. The full variable domain, completed using reference TRBV5-1 and TRBJ1-2, is KAGVTQTPRYLIKTRGQQVTLSCSPISGHRSVSWYQQTPGQGLQFLFEYFSETQRNKGNFPGRFSGRQFSNSRSEMNVSTLELGDSALYLCASSLEGRGYGYTFGSGTRLTVV.

This chain connects TRBV2 to TRBJ1-1; TRBD1 might be the D (6 bases). The CDR3 runs to 14 residues. CDR1 and CDR2 from the germline V gene are SNHLY and FYNNEI. Trimming pared 4 bases from V and 2 bases from J, leaving 11 bases between. CDR3 residues: CASSAQGRNTEAFF. The CDR3 DNA sequence: TGTGCCAGCAGTGCCCAGGGGCGCAACACTGAAGCTTTCTTT.